A single sample gave rise to the 21 T cell receptor beta chains below, sequenced in a study of blood T cell repertoires in COVID-19. Only in-frame clones appear in the TCRdb table, and some are missing; sequencing was by immunoSEQ multiplex PCR. The sample carries 150,000 to 200,000 clones, about 82% recorded once. Sequencing used peripheral blood. All receptors derive from a woman aged 25 to 39 with acute or convalescent COVID-19.

This sequence joins TRBV11-2 and TRBJ2-1; 8 bases are shared with TRBD1. Germline V lookup: CDR1 SGHAT, CDR2 FQNNGV. The CDR3 covers 14 residues. The trim removed 5 bases at V and 15 bases at J, leaving 15 bases unmatched. DNA for the CDR3: TGTGCCAGCAGCCAGCTGGGACAGGTTGTAGGGCCGTTCTTC. Residues: CASSQLGQVVGPFF.

This chain joins TRBV7-2 and TRBJ1-3, with 7 bases aligning to TRBD1. Per germline, CDR1 SGHTA and CDR2 FQGNSA. The CDR3 length is 15 residues. Losses at the gene ends were 5 bases for V and 3 bases for J; bases not matched to a gene: 7. The CDR3 coding sequence is TGTGCCAGCAGCCGCGAGGGGGCGCGTGGAAACACCATATATTTT. Translation gives CASSREGARGNTIYF. The whole variable domain, remainder taken from reference TRBV7-2 and TRBJ1-3, is GAGVSQSPSNKVTEKGKDVELRCDPISGHTALYWYRQSLGQGLEFLIYFQGNSAPDKSGLPSDRFSAERTGGSVSTLTIQRTQQEDSAVYLCASSREGARGNTIYFGEGSWLTVV.

The genes are TRBV27 and TRBJ2-5; TRBD1 matches at 8 bases. The ends lost 5 bases at V and 0 bases at J; junction bases unmatched: 8. The V gene's germline CDR1 is MNHEY and CDR2 SMNVEV (reference sequence). This CDR3 comprises 16 residues. CDR3 in DNA: TGTGCCAGCAGTCCGACAGGGGCCTCGTACCAAGAGACCCAGTACTTC. It is translated as CASSPTGASYQETQYF.

The chain has TRBV18 and TRBJ2-1, with 7 bases that match TRBD1. Germline V gene data show CDR1 as KGHSH and CDR2 as LQKENI. After removal of 4 bases from V and 4 bases from J, the junction contained 13 bases not matched to a gene. The CDR3 runs to 17 residues. The CDR3 spells CASSRAGTELLYNEQFF. The CDR3 DNA reads TGTGCCAGCTCACGCGCCGGGACAGAGCTTTTATACAATGAGCAGTTCTTC.

This chain joins TRBV27 and TRBJ2-1; weak D call: TRBD1 (6 bases). Deletions cut 6 bases from V and 15 bases from J, with 21 bases between. This CDR3 is built from 13 residues. Per the germline V gene, CDR1 is MNHEY and CDR2 is SMNVEV (reference sequence). The CDR3 protein is CASSFSQGRDRFF. CDR3 DNA: TGTGCCAGCAGCTTCTCACAGGGAAGGGATCGGTTCTTC.

At least ten counts were recorded for this clone. The rearrangement uses TRBV2 and TRBJ2-7, with D perhaps matching TRBD1 (6 bases). V lost 7 bases and J lost 2, with 12 bases in between. The germline V gene has CDR1 SNHLY and CDR2 FYNNEI. This CDR3 contains 13 residues. The CDR3 loop reads CASNTRDTYEQYF. The DNA of the CDR3 is TGTGCCAGCAATACGAGGGACACCTACGAGCAGTACTTC.

The chain combines TRBV11-2 with TRBJ2-1; perhaps TRBD2 as D (7 bases). The CDR3 is 15 residues long. The V end was cut by 6 bases, the J end by 2 bases, with 14 bases between. The germline V gene has CDR1 SGHAT and CDR2 FQNNGV. This CDR3 reads CASSQGGVAYNEQFF. Written as DNA, the CDR3 is TGTGCCAGCAGTCAAGGGGGGGTGGCCTACAATGAGCAGTTCTTC.

In DNA, the CDR3 is TGTGCCAGCAGCTTGTTTCGGGGCGGGGAGCTGTTTTTT. This gives the protein CASSLFRGGELFF. The V and J genes are TRBV5-4 and TRBJ2-2; D may be TRBD2 (5 bases). The CDR3 is 13 amino acids. Trimming pared 1 base from V and 7 bases from J, leaving 8 bases between. CDR1 and CDR2 from the germline V gene are SGHNT and YYREEE (reference sequence). Full variable domain (rest looked up from reference TRBV5-4 and TRBJ2-2): ETGVTQSPTHLIKTRGQQVTLRCSSQSGHNTVSWYQQALGQGPQFIFQYYREEENGRGNFPPRFSGLQFPNYSSELNVNALELDDSALYLCASSLFRGGELFFGEGSRLTVL.

The rearrangement joins TRBV7-2 to TRBJ1-2; D is uncertain. The ends were cut back, 6 bases at V and 9 bases at J, with 14 bases in the middle. The CDR3 is made up of 12 amino acids. CDR1 is SGHTA and CDR2 is FQGNSA in the germline V gene. The CDR3 DNA sequence: TGTGCCAGCAGATTACATGAGGCCCGCTACACCTTC. Translated, it gives CASRLHEARYTF.

This clone was found a few times. This chain uses TRBV30 with TRBJ2-1, with D unclear. Trimming took 0 bases from V and 7 from J, leaving 10 bases between them. Germline CDR1 GTSNPN, CDR2 SVGIG (reference sequence). The CDR3 has 13 amino acids. The CDR3 bases are TGTGCCTGGAGTGTCTCCCTAGGAAATGAGCAGTTCTTC. The encoded protein is CAWSVSLGNEQFF.

This clone was observed a few times. This sequence joins TRBV27 and TRBJ2-7; 11 bases agree with TRBD2. J was trimmed by 1 base and V by 0 bases; bases with no gene match: 5. The CDR3 has 17 amino acids. CDR1 and CDR2 (germline): MNHEY, SMNVEV (reference sequence). The CDR3 DNA reads as TGTGCCAGCAGTTTATCGCTAGCGGGGGGCCGTTCCTACGAGCAGTACTTC. Encoded protein: CASSLSLAGGRSYEQYF.

A single count supports this clone. The V and J genes are TRBV9 and TRBJ2-5; D gene ambiguous. Germline lookup yields CDR1 SGDLS and CDR2 YYNGEE. CDR3 size: 13 residues. The V and J ends lost 1 base and 4 bases respectively, with 8 bases between them. The CDR3 loop is CASSVMSGETQYF. The CDR3 bases are TGTGCCAGCAGCGTAATGAGTGGAGAGACCCAGTACTTC.

The chain recombines TRBV20-1 with TRBJ1-4, with 7 bases identical to TRBD1. Germline trimming cut 3 bases from V and 8 bases from J; bases unmatched to any gene: 9. Germline values: CDR1 DFQATT, CDR2 SNEGSKA (reference sequence). The CDR3 extends over 14 amino acids. The CDR3 loop is CSASSRQGTEKLFF. The CDR3 DNA reads as TGCAGTGCTAGTTCGCGACAGGGAACGGAAAAACTGTTTTTT.

The V and J genes are TRBV3-1 (or the pseudogene TRBV3-2) and TRBJ2-2; 7 positions match TRBD2. V gave up 0 bases and J gave up 4 bases; unmatched junction bases: 8. Per germline, CDR1 LGHDT and CDR2 YNNKEL (reference sequence). This CDR3 has 17 residues. The chain's CDR3 is CASSQERTRIITGELFF. Here the CDR3 DNA reads TGTGCCAGCAGCCAAGAAAGGACTAGAATAATCACCGGGGAGCTGTTTTTT.

Regarding this clone: The sample contains more than one DNA sequence encoding this CDR3. This sequence joins TRBV9 and TRBJ2-1; D unclear. The CDR3 sequence is 14 residues long. Germline lookup yields CDR1 SGDLS and CDR2 YYNGEE. The V end was cut by 0 bases, the J end by 0 bases, with 4 bases between. CDR3 bases: TGTGCCAGCAGCGTAGGCGGCTCCTACAATGAGCAGTTCTTC. This codes for CASSVGGSYNEQFF.

This chain connects TRBV5-1 to TRBJ2-7; perhaps TRBD2 as D (7 bases). The germline V gene encodes CDR1 SGHRS and CDR2 YFSETQ. This CDR3 is 14 amino acids long. The V gene lost 1 base and the J gene lost 7 bases, with 15 bases spanning the gap. The DNA for the CDR3 is TGCGCCAGCAGCTTGAACGCGGGGGCAAGGGAGCAGTACTTC. Its protein product is CASSLNAGAREQYF.

This chain links TRBV6-2 or TRBV6-3 with TRBJ2-7, with D possibly being TRBD1 (6 bases). The CDR3 is made up of 17 amino acids. The ends were cut back, 2 bases at V and 0 bases at J, with 17 bases in the middle. CDR1 MNHEY and CDR2 SVGEGT come from the germline V gene. This chain's CDR3 is CASSYDPGHRFSYEQYF. The CDR3 DNA is TGTGCCAGCAGTTACGACCCGGGACACCGTTTCTCCTACGAGCAGTACTTC.

The chain carries TRBV5-1 and TRBJ1-3; TRBD1 agrees at 8 bases. The germline V gene encodes CDR1 SGHRS and CDR2 YFSETQ. The length of the CDR3 is 15 residues. V was clipped by 3 bases and J by 2 bases; unmatched bases: 4. The CDR3 protein is CASSWGQVPGNTIYF. The CDR3 nucleotides read TGCGCCAGCAGCTGGGGACAGGTGCCTGGAAACACCATATATTTT.

The gene calls are TRBV19 and TRBJ1-2; TRBD1 aligns across 9 bases. CDR3 size: 15 residues. CDR1 is LNHDA, CDR2 SQIVND, per germline (reference sequence). V lost 8 bases, J lost 4 bases, and 11 bases stayed unmatched. The CDR3, as DNA: TGTGCCAGTTCTTATACGGGACAGGGACCCTATGGCTACACCTTC. This encodes CASSYTGQGPYGYTF.

This clone has just a few counts. J is TRBJ2-3 and V is TRBV4-2; D perhaps matches TRBD2 (7 bases). The V and J ends lost 0 bases and 6 bases respectively, with 16 bases between them. This CDR3 has 16 amino acids. Germline V gene sequence: CDR1 LGHNA, CDR2 YNFKEQ. CDR3 in amino acids: CASSQEVAGAGDTQYF. CDR3 coding DNA: TGTGCCAGCAGCCAAGAAGTCGCGGGGGCTGGGGATACGCAGTATTTT.

The V call is TRBV7-9, the J call TRBJ1-5; no reliable D call. The germline V and J ends were trimmed by 3 bases and 4 bases, with 10 bases remaining between them. From germline, CDR1 is SEHNR and CDR2 FQNEAQ (reference sequence). This CDR3 has 14 residues. Written as DNA, the CDR3 is TGTGCCAGCAGCTTTTCGGGAAGTAATCAGCCCCAGCATTTT. Translating gives CASSFSGSNQPQHF.